This T cell receptor beta chain is from a study of identical twins. From germline, CDR1 is DFQATT and CDR2 SNEGSKA (reference sequence). The length of the CDR3 is 13 residues. Notes on this clonotype: Its matching antigen is unknown. A read error may be the cause here, since a much bigger clone is one base away.

A universal primer site was added by template switching, and unique molecular identifiers were carried by the cDNA. TCRdb re-derived calls from the 5' RACE reads in MiXCR, one entry per CDR3 protein. The sample comprises 1.5 million to 2 million distinct CDR3 sequences, less than 35% of which are singletons, and around 0.25% rests with the top ten. Study-level points and caveats: With monozygotic twins, out-of-frame TCR alpha sharing exceeded what models estimated. Insertions were reduced in abundant cord blood beta clonotypes but not in memory repertoires.

The sequenced sample consisted of cord blood. The V gene is TRBV20-1, the J gene TRBJ2-5; no reliable D call. The J call may be faulty, since TRBJ2-1 better matches the DNA end. This clonotype was sampled from a newborn girl in good health. CDR3: CSARLPRQETQFF. CDR3 nucleotide sequence: TGCAGTGCTAGATTGCCTAGGCAAGAGACCCAGTTCTTC.